Below, 22 T cell receptor beta chains from the same sample are listed, as sequenced in a study of identical twins. From the 5' RACE reads, TCRdb called clonotypes with MiXCR, one entry per CDR3 protein. The sample holds around 690,000 distinct CDR3 sequences, 20% to 25% seen once. The data were also submitted as part of a second study, on T cells expressing NK-cell markers.

Sequences were obtained from PBMCs. These receptors originate from a woman under 30 in good health.

The rearrangement uses TRBV27 and TRBJ2-7, with 10 bases fitting TRBD2. Germline loops: CDR1 MNHEY, CDR2 SMNVEV (reference sequence). This CDR3 spans 15 amino acids. Germline trimming cut 7 bases from V and 1 base from J; bases unmatched to any gene: 7. DNA for the CDR3: TGTGCCAGCACCCCAGCGGGAGGGTTATCCTACGAGCAGTACTTC. This gives the protein CASTPAGGLSYEQYF.

This clonotype was seen a handful of times. The V and J genes are TRBV7-8 and TRBJ2-3, with TRBD2 matching over 8 bases. Trimming removed 5 bases from V and 5 bases from J; junction bases left unmatched: 9. Germline assignment: CDR1 SGHVS and CDR2 FQNEAQ. The CDR3 length is 15 residues. The CDR3 is CASSVKPRGEDTQYF. DNA of the CDR3: TGTGCCAGCAGCGTAAAGCCGCGGGGGGAAGATACGCAGTATTTT.

This chain uses TRBV7-2 with TRBJ2-5; D tentatively fits TRBD1 or TRBD2 (6 bases each). CDR1 is SGHTA, CDR2 FQGNSA, per germline. The CDR3 has 16 amino acids. Deletions cut 2 bases from V and 4 bases from J, with 17 bases between. The CDR3 is CASSLHRGQGPETQYF. In DNA form, the CDR3 reads TGTGCCAGCAGCTTACATCGGGGGCAGGGGCCAGAGACCCAGTACTTC.

This clonotype was picked up many times. The chain is built from TRBV20-1 and TRBJ2-1; no firm D call. Germline CDR1 and CDR2: DFQATT and SNEGSKA (reference sequence). The CDR3 is 13 amino acids. V lost 3 bases to trimming and J lost 0 bases, with 6 bases between them. Here the CDR3 reads CSASESSYNEQFF. The DNA of the CDR3 is TGCAGTGCTAGCGAGAGCTCCTACAATGAGCAGTTCTTC.

The chain is built from TRBV7-2 and TRBJ2-7; D possibly matches TRBD1 or TRBD2 (5 bases each). Germline lookup yields CDR1 SGHTA and CDR2 FQGNSA. The V gene lost 0 bases and the J gene lost 2 bases, with 14 bases spanning the gap. This CDR3 is built from 16 residues. CDR3 region: CASSLAGTREAYEQYF. DNA of the CDR3: TGTGCCAGCAGCTTAGCTGGGACGCGAGAAGCCTACGAGCAGTACTTC.

This chain uses TRBV2 with TRBJ2-7, with 7 positions matching TRBD1. Germline trimming cut 6 bases from V and 7 bases from J; bases unmatched to any gene: 12. This CDR3 has 14 residues. Germline CDR1 reads SNHLY; CDR2 reads FYNNEI. Written as DNA, the CDR3 is TGTGCCAGCAGGGGGGACAGTGTGCCTCGAGAGCAGTACTTC. Residues: CASRGDSVPREQYF.

This clonotype has only a few counts. This chain links TRBV20-1 with TRBJ2-7; 14 bases are a match to TRBD2. The ends lost 6 bases at V and 5 bases at J; junction bases unmatched: 3. CDR3 length equals 13 residues. Looked up from germline, CDR1 is DFQATT and CDR2 is SNEGSKA (reference sequence). CDR3 sequence (DNA): TGCAGTGCCCCGGGACTAGCGGGAGACGAGCAGTACTTC. Translation gives CSAPGLAGDEQYF.

This rearrangement joins TRBV10-3 to TRBJ1-4; D is undetermined. This CDR3 has 13 residues. Germline CDR1 reads ENHRY; CDR2 reads SYGVKD. V lost 3 bases, J lost 8 bases, and 10 bases lay in between. The CDR3 coding sequence is TGTGCCATCAGTGACGGGATACAGGAAAAACTGTTTTTT. Amino acid sequence: CAISDGIQEKLFF.

V and J are TRBV20-1 and TRBJ1-2; D ambiguous. Per the germline V gene, CDR1 is DFQATT and CDR2 is SNEGSKA (reference sequence). The CDR3 has 8 amino acids. The DNA for the CDR3 is TGCAAAGGGTATGGCTACACCTTC. Its translation: CKGYGYTF.

Turning to this clonotype: Lacking the conserved final phenylalanine or tryptophan, this CDR3 likely reflects a read error. V is TRBV5-1 and J is TRBJ1-2; maybe TRBD1 (5 bases). The V end was cut by 0 bases, the J end by 4 bases, with 16 bases between. Germline V lookup: CDR1 SGHRS, CDR2 YFSETQ. The CDR3 sequence is 16 residues long. CDR3 nucleotides: TGCGCCAGCAGCTTGGGGGGTACGGGACGGATCTATGGCTACACCGTC. This translates into CASSLGGTGRIYGYTV.

This clonotype has a count of ten or more. V is TRBV5-6 and J is TRBJ1-5; a weak D match, TRBD1 (5 bases). The CDR3 totals 14 residues. V was shortened by 5 bases and J by 9 bases, with 18 bases between the two germline ends. Germline V gives CDR1 SGHDT, CDR2 YYEEEE. The CDR3 sequence: CASRLWRGRTPQHF. The CDR3 DNA follows: TGTGCCAGCAGGCTCTGGAGGGGTCGGACGCCCCAGCATTTT.

The chain employs TRBV7-6 and TRBJ1-1; possibly TRBD1 for D (6 bases). This CDR3 contains 17 residues. Trimming pared 0 bases from V and 2 bases from J, leaving 16 bases between. Germline CDR1 is SGHVS and CDR2 is FNYEAQ. For the CDR3, the DNA is TGTGCCAGCAGCTTAGCCCATACGGGGGCAGGAAACACTGAAGCTTTCTTT. Its translation is CASSLAHTGAGNTEAFF.

This clonotype was detected a few times. The V gene is TRBV7-9, the J gene TRBJ1-6; D uncertain. The CDR3 is 12 residues long. Trimming left V 4 bases short and J 14 bases short, with 12 bases between. Per germline, CDR1 SEHNR and CDR2 FQNEAQ (reference sequence). The CDR3 loop is CASSSGGRALHF. The CDR3 DNA is TGTGCCAGCAGCTCGGGAGGGAGGGCCCTCCACTTT.

The rearrangement uses TRBV20-1 and TRBJ2-5, with TRBD1 as a possible D gene (6 bases). CDR3 size: 12 residues. V shed 4 bases and J shed 2 bases, with 8 bases lying between them. CDR1 DFQATT and CDR2 SNEGSKA come from the germline V gene (reference sequence). In nucleotides, the CDR3 is TGCAGTGCTACCGGACAGCAAGAGACCCAGTACTTC. Translated: CSATGQQETQYF.

J is TRBJ2-3 and V is TRBV20-1; 11 positions agree with TRBD2. Germline V gives CDR1 DFQATT, CDR2 SNEGSKA (reference sequence). V was pared by 3 bases and J by 4 bases, with 6 bases of the junction left unmatched. CDR3 length: 15 residues. The CDR3: CSASSLAGGADTQYF. In nucleotides, the CDR3 is TGCAGTGCTAGTAGCCTAGCGGGGGGCGCAGATACGCAGTATTTT.

The CDR3 region has the DNA TGCAGCGTGGGCGACGAGACAGCTTTCTATGGCTACACCTTC. Translating gives CSVGDETAFYGYTF. The V and J genes are TRBV29-1 and TRBJ1-2; the D gene is possibly TRBD1 (5 bases). Germline V lookup: CDR1 SQVTM, CDR2 ANQGSEA. Deletions cut 6 bases from V and 4 bases from J, with 18 bases between. The CDR3 sequence is 14 residues long.

This CDR3 reads CSVEQGWSNEQFF. Here the CDR3 DNA reads TGCAGCGTGGAACAGGGTTGGTCCAATGAGCAGTTCTTC. The rearrangement links TRBV29-1 to TRBJ2-1, with D possibly matching TRBD1 (6 bases). With 6 bases removed from V and 6 bases from J, the gap between germline ends came to 15 bases. CDR3 length: 13 residues. Germline V CDR1 and CDR2: SQVTM, ANQGSEA.

The chain couples TRBV24-1 to TRBJ2-1; D uncertain. This CDR3 comprises 11 residues. V shed 6 bases and J shed 5 bases, with 4 bases lying between them. Germline loops: CDR1 KGHDR, CDR2 SFDVKD. In DNA, the CDR3 is TGTGCCACCAGTCGGAACAATGAGCAGTTCTTC. This sequence encodes CATSRNNEQFF.

This clonotype was seen a handful of times. V and J are TRBV7-6 and TRBJ1-1, with D possibly being TRBD1 (5 bases). Germline CDR1 reads SGHVS; CDR2 reads FNYEAQ. The CDR3 consists of 17 residues. V gave up 5 bases and J gave up 0 bases, with 19 bases separating them. The CDR3 is CASSPTRGGDMNTEAFF. CDR3 nucleotides: TGTGCCAGCAGCCCCACGCGGGGGGGGGATATGAACACTGAAGCTTTCTTT.

This chain joins TRBV2 and TRBJ1-5; D is perhaps TRBD1 (5 bases). CDR3 size: 15 residues. Germline CDR1 is SNHLY and CDR2 is FYNNEI. V was shortened by 0 bases and J by 2 bases, with 8 bases between the two germline ends. CDR3 protein: CASSEARGGNQPQHF. The CDR3 region has the DNA TGTGCCAGCAGTGAAGCGAGGGGAGGCAATCAGCCCCAGCATTTT. The whole variable domain, filled in from reference TRBV2 and TRBJ1-5, reads EPEVTQTPSHQVTQMGQEVILRCVPISNHLYFYWYRQILGQKVEFLVSFYNNEISEKSEIFDDQFSVERPDGSNFTLKIRSTKLEDSAMYFCASSEARGGNQPQHFGDGTRLSIL.

The rearrangement links TRBV5-6 to TRBJ2-7; D is possibly TRBD1 or TRBD2 (5 bases each). V dropped 0 bases and J dropped 11 bases, with 18 bases sitting between them. CDR1 and CDR2 from the germline V gene are SGHDT and YYEEEE. The CDR3 totals 14 residues. CDR3 sequence (DNA): TGTGCCAGCAGCTTGGTCGTAGGGACGGCAATGGAGTACTTC. This translates into CASSLVVGTAMEYF.

This clonotype was counted at least ten times. The CDR3 coding sequence is TGCGCCAGCAGCTTGGCTAGTGACAGCCAGGGCGGCTACACCTTC. Translating gives CASSLASDSQGGYTF. The rearrangement uses TRBV5-1 and TRBJ1-2, with D tentatively TRBD1 (5 bases). The CDR3 runs to 15 residues. Germline CDR1 reads SGHRS; CDR2 reads YFSETQ. V was clipped by 0 bases and J by 8 bases, with 17 bases between them.